This TCR beta chain originates from a study of cytomegalovirus exposure and HLA in healthy donors. With 60 Vbeta and 13 Jbeta primers, the PCR was carried out. Here immunoSEQ multiplex PCR was the method, and the copy in TCRdb shows in-frame clones only, minus some. The repertoire has 30,000 to 45,000 clones, around 53% of them found once; the top ten carry 6.2%. J was trimmed by 5 bases and V by 6 bases; bases with no gene match: 15. Germline V gene lookup returns CDR1 SGHTA and CDR2 FQGNSA. The CDR3 spans 16 residues. The rearrangement links TRBV7-2 to TRBJ2-5, with 7 positions matching TRBD2. The sequenced material came from PBMCs. The receptor was isolated from a woman in her thirties or forties in good health and CMV-seropositive. The CDR3 coding sequence is TGTGCCAGCAGGCGCCGAGCGGGGCGGGTAGGGGAGACCCAGTACTTC. Its protein product is CASRRRAGRVGETQYF.